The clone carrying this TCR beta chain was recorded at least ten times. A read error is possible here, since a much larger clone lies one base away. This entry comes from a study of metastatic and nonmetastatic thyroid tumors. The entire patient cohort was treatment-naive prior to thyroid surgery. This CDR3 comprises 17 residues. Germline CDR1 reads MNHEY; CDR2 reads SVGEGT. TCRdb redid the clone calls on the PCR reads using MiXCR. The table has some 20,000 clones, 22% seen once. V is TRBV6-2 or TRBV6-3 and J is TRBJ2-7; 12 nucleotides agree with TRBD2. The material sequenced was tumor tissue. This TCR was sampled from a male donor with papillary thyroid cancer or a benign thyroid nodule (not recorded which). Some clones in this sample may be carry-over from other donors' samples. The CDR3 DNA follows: TGTGCCAGCAGTTACTACGGACTAGCGGGGAGCTCCTACGAGCGGTACTTC. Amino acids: CASSYYGLAGSSYERYF.